This TCR beta chain stems from a study of control samples from healthy donors and cancer patients. Trimming removed 7 bases at V and 8 bases at J, with 12 bases between. This CDR3 region has 12 residues. The V gene's germline CDR1 is MNHEY and CDR2 SVGAGI. This table comes from immunoSEQ multiplex PCR, and its TCRdb copy is limited to in-frame clones, with some not included. The repertoire includes some 120,000 clones, approximately 90% of them detected once, and roughly 3.2% sits in the top ten. The sequenced sample consisted of blood. The receptor's source is a man aged 45-65 years in good health. The chain links TRBV6-5 to TRBJ2-1; tentative D call: TRBD1 (6 bases). The CDR3 DNA reads TGTGCCAGCATAAACAGGGTCCATGAGCAGTTCTTC. It encodes CASINRVHEQFF.